This TCR beta chain comes out of a study of cytomegalovirus exposure and HLA in healthy donors. In the study overall: HLA-typed donors contributed 65 million to 95 million unique TCRs, which were held in an early data release.

This donor's CMV serostatus went unrecorded. The PCR used 60 Vbeta and 13 Jbeta primers. Clones were read by immunoSEQ multiplex PCR, and TCRdb kept only the in-frame ones, dropping some. Of 85,000 to 100,000 clones detected, 60% to 65% appear once; the ten largest clones hold around 2%. The germline V gene has CDR1 SEHNR and CDR2 FQNEAQ (reference sequence). The CDR3 totals 14 residues. Between the trimmed V and J ends, which lost 5 bases and 0 bases, there was a span of 10 bases. The chain combines TRBV7-9 with TRBJ1-1; D perhaps matches TRBD1 (5 bases). This TCR was sampled from a human donor in good health. The sequenced material came from PBMCs. The DNA of the CDR3 is TGTGCCAGCAGCGACAGCCTTTTGAACACTGAAGCTTTCTTT. Translation: CASSDSLLNTEAFF.